These 18 T cell receptor beta chains originate from one sample sequenced in a study of OX40 agonist ivuxolimab in advanced cancers. Sequencing used immunoSEQ multiplex PCR; TCRdb keeps in-frame clones, though not all of them. The data show about 99,000 clones, roughly 90% seen once. Sequences were derived from CD4+ or CD8+ T cells sorted from blood, sampled in a trial of the OX40 agonist ivuxolimab. The receptors come from an adult with an advanced solid tumor such as melanoma, head and neck, liver or kidney cancer.

This clone was recorded once. The V and J genes are TRBV28 and TRBJ2-1; D is unresolved. The CDR3 is made up of 12 amino acids. With 6 bases removed from V and 5 bases from J, the gap between germline ends came to 8 bases. Germline V gene data show CDR1 as MDHEN and CDR2 as SYDVKM. CDR3 protein: CASRSTHNEQFF. The CDR3 DNA is TGTGCCAGCAGGAGCACCCACAATGAGCAGTTCTTC.

This chain uses TRBV5-1 with TRBJ2-5; D is ambiguous. CDR3 length: 13 amino acids. From germline, CDR1 is SGHRS and CDR2 YFSETQ. Trimming removed 6 bases from V and 1 base from J, with 10 bases in between. The CDR3 loop reads CASTENTQETQYF. The CDR3 DNA reads TGCGCCAGCACTGAGAACACCCAAGAGACCCAGTACTTC.

J is TRBJ2-3 and V is TRBV4-3, with TRBD1 matching 7 bases. J gave up 5 bases and V 0 bases, and 11 bases lay outside the gene matches. The CDR3 is 17 residues long. Germline V gene data show CDR1 as LGHNA and CDR2 as YSLEER. This CDR3 reads CASSQDPSGGVIDTQYF. The CDR3 DNA reads TGCGCCAGCAGCCAAGATCCCTCAGGGGGAGTCATAGATACGCAGTATTTT.

V gene TRBV7-8 combines with J gene TRBJ1-5, with TRBD1 identical over 7 bases. The J segment lost 7 bases and the V segment lost 6 bases, leaving 12 bases of the junction unmatched. CDR3 length: 15 residues. The V gene's germline CDR1 is SGHVS and CDR2 FQNEAQ. The CDR3, as DNA: TGTGCCAGCAGTAATCAGGGGGGGATTGTCCAGCCCCAGCATTTT. Protein sequence: CASSNQGGIVQPQHF.

The chain links TRBV7-8 to TRBJ1-5; TRBD1 matches at 8 bases. From germline, CDR1 is SGHVS and CDR2 FQNEAQ. This CDR3 is 17 amino acids long. The trim removed 4 bases at V and 1 base at J, leaving 9 bases unmatched. In nucleotides, the CDR3 is TGTGCCAGCAGCTCCGGACAGGGAGGTAGAAGCAATCAGCCCCAGCATTTT. Translated: CASSSGQGGRSNQPQHF. Variable domain in full (rest from reference TRBV7-8 and TRBJ1-5): GAGVSQSPRYKVAKRGQDVALRCDPISGHVSLFWYQQALGQGPEFLTYFQNEAQLDKSGLPSDRFFAERPEGSVSTLKIQRTQQEDSAVYLCASSSGQGGRSNQPQHFGDGTRLSIL.

The chain joins TRBV7-2 to TRBJ2-3; 7 bases match TRBD2. Germline loops: CDR1 SGHTA, CDR2 FQGNSA. J gave up 2 bases and V 5 bases, and 10 bases lay outside the gene matches. The CDR3 consists of 16 residues. The CDR3 loop reads CASSPGSGTNTDTQYF. The CDR3, as DNA: TGTGCCAGCAGCCCAGGCAGCGGGACCAACACAGATACGCAGTATTTT.

This chain uses TRBV14 with TRBJ2-1; D is unclear. From germline, CDR1 is SGHDN and CDR2 FVKESK. The CDR3 runs 15 residues. V lost 1 base and J 0 bases, leaving 7 bases between the germline ends. The CDR3 DNA reads TGTGCCAGCAGCCAAGTTGCGCGCTCCTACAATGAGCAGTTCTTC. Translated: CASSQVARSYNEQFF.

This clone was picked up a small number of times. This chain connects TRBV6-1 to TRBJ1-5, with D possibly matching TRBD1 (5 bases). V gave up 5 bases and J gave up 1 base, with 9 bases separating them. Looked up from germline, CDR1 is MNHNS and CDR2 is SASEGT. There are 14 residues in the CDR3. CDR3 sequence: CASSPGRSNQPQHF. The DNA of the CDR3 is TGTGCCAGCAGTCCGGGACGGAGCAATCAGCCCCAGCATTTT.

The chain employs TRBV28 and TRBJ2-7; a possible D gene is TRBD1 (5 bases). The CDR3 length is 12 residues. Trimming stripped 4 bases from V and 3 bases from J, with 7 bases between. Germline V gene data show CDR1 as MDHEN and CDR2 as SYDVKM. The CDR3: CASSYRGYEQYF. CDR3 coding DNA: TGTGCCAGCAGTTATAGGGGCTACGAGCAGTACTTC.

This chain links TRBV5-6 with TRBJ2-2; no definite D call. Between the trimmed V and J ends, which lost 0 bases and 6 bases, there was a span of 3 bases. Germline V lookup: CDR1 SGHDT, CDR2 YYEEEE. This CDR3 contains 12 residues. CDR3 amino acids: CASSLDAGELFF. The CDR3 DNA reads as TGTGCCAGCAGCTTGGACGCCGGGGAGCTGTTTTTT.

The genes are TRBV6-1 and TRBJ2-2; D uncertain. Per the germline V gene, CDR1 is MNHNS and CDR2 is SASEGT. Trimming removed 3 bases from V and 6 bases from J, with 11 bases in between. The CDR3 runs to 14 residues. The chain's CDR3 is CASSDPLTPGELFF. Written as DNA, the CDR3 is TGTGCCAGCAGTGATCCCCTCACCCCCGGGGAGCTGTTTTTT.

This sequence joins TRBV28 and TRBJ2-7, with 7 nucleotides matching TRBD2. The CDR3 length is 16 residues. CDR1 MDHEN and CDR2 SYDVKM come from the germline V gene. With 6 bases clipped from V and 1 base from J, the junction kept 12 bases outside the gene matches. The chain's CDR3 is CASSPAGADQSYEQYF. Written as DNA, the CDR3 is TGTGCCAGCAGCCCCGCGGGAGCGGACCAATCCTACGAGCAGTACTTC.

The V call is TRBV7-2, the J call TRBJ2-2; possible D gene TRBD1, 6 bases. Trimming shortened V by 5 bases and J by 4 bases, and 11 bases separated the two germline ends. Germline V lookup: CDR1 SGHTA, CDR2 FQGNSA. The CDR3 has 14 amino acids. The CDR3 sequence: CASSRRQATGELFF. CDR3 nucleotide sequence: TGTGCCAGCAGCCGTCGACAGGCCACCGGGGAGCTGTTTTTT.

The chain recombines TRBV5-1 with TRBJ2-5; unclear D gene. The CDR3 is 14 amino acids. Trimming removed 4 bases at V and 3 bases at J, with 13 bases between. CDR1 is SGHRS, CDR2 YFSETQ, per germline. CDR3 sequence (DNA): TGCGCCAGCAGCGGTGGTGTGGTAGAAGAGACCCAGTACTTC. Translation gives CASSGGVVEETQYF.

The gene calls are TRBV12-2 and TRBJ2-7; the listed D gene, TRBD2, was not tested against the DNA. TRBV12-2 is deemed a pseudogene. The CDR3 is 13 amino acids. The CDR3: CRIGTSFLYEQYF. CDR3 DNA sequence: TGTCGGATCGGGACTAGCTTCCTCTACGAGCAGTACTTC.

This clone was counted once. The chain is built from TRBV4-3 and TRBJ2-3, with D possibly TRBD2 on 6 matching bases. CDR3 length equals 15 residues. V was clipped by 0 bases and J by 2 bases, with 9 bases between them. From germline, CDR1 is LGHNA and CDR2 YSLEER. This CDR3 is CASSQDRGNTDTQYF. The CDR3 DNA is TGCGCCAGCAGCCAAGATCGGGGGAACACAGATACGCAGTATTTT.

The chain uses TRBV2 and TRBJ2-1; D possibly corresponds to TRBD1 (6 bases). Germline values: CDR1 SNHLY, CDR2 FYNNEI. V gave up 5 bases and J gave up 3 bases, with 14 bases separating them. The CDR3 consists of 15 residues. The CDR3 loop reads CASSSTRGIYNEQFF. CDR3 nucleotide sequence: TGTGCCAGCAGTTCAACTAGGGGGATCTACAATGAGCAGTTCTTC.

The chain couples TRBV5-1 to TRBJ2-3, with 7 bases identical to TRBD2. Losses at the gene ends were 5 bases for V and 2 bases for J; bases not matched to a gene: 5. Looked up from germline, CDR1 is SGHRS and CDR2 is YFSETQ. CDR3 size: 14 residues. The CDR3 protein is CASRGGLTTDTQYF. The CDR3 DNA follows: TGCGCCAGCAGGGGGGGACTAACCACAGATACGCAGTATTTT. Filled out from reference TRBV5-1 and TRBJ2-3, the complete variable domain reads KAGVTQTPRYLIKTRGQQVTLSCSPISGHRSVSWYQQTPGQGLQFLFEYFSETQRNKGNFPGRFSGRQFSNSRSEMNVSTLELGDSALYLCASRGGLTTDTQYFGPGTRLTVL.